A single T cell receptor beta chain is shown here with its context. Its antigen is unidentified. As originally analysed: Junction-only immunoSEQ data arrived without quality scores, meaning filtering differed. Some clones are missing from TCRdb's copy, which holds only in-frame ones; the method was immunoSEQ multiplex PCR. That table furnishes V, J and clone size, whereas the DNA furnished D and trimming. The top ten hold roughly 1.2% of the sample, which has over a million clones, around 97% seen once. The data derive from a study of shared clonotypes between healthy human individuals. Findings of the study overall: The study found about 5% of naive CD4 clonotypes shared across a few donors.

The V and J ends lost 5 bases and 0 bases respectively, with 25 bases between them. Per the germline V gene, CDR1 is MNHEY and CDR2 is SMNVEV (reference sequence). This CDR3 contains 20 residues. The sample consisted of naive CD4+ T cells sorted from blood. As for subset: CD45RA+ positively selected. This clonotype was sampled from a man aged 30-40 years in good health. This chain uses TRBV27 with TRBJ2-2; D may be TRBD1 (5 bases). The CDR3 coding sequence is TGTGCCAGCAGTCCCAGACAGAGAATGCCCCCAGTCTCGAACACCGGGGAGCTGTTTTTT. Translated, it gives CASSPRQRMPPVSNTGELFF.